The 8 T cell receptor beta chains presented below share a single source sample, sequenced in a study of shared clonotypes between healthy human individuals. TCRdb keeps only in-frame clones here, not all; method: immunoSEQ multiplex PCR. In the table there are 1 million to 1.3 million clones, 70% to 80% of which are singletons. Sequencing input: memory CD4+ T cells from PBMCs. Subset meaning: CD45RA-negative fraction. The receptors shown here come from a man aged 18 to 29 in good health. Some clones in this sample may be carry-over from other donors' samples.

The chain uses TRBV19 and TRBJ2-5, with TRBD2 identical over 10 bases. In germline, CDR1 is LNHDA, CDR2 SQIVND (reference sequence). The CDR3 runs to 15 residues. The V and J ends lost 3 bases and 6 bases, in that order; junction bases with no gene match: 7. Here the CDR3 reads CASSIMSGREKTQYF. The CDR3 DNA reads TGTGCCAGTAGTATTATGAGCGGGAGGGAAAAGACCCAGTACTTC.

This sequence joins TRBV19 and TRBJ1-1, with D possibly being TRBD1 (5 bases). Germline assignment: CDR1 LNHDA and CDR2 SQIVND (reference sequence). The CDR3 length is 14 residues. The V end lost 7 bases, the J end lost 2 bases, and 14 bases lay between the germline ends. CDR3 nucleotide sequence: TGTGCCAGTACCCAAACGGGGGTTAACACTGAAGCTTTCTTT. Protein product: CASTQTGVNTEAFF.

This chain joins TRBV2 and TRBJ2-3; possible D gene TRBD1, 6 bases. This CDR3 is 14 amino acids long. Trimming removed 4 bases from V and 2 bases from J, with 10 bases in between. Germline V lookup: CDR1 SNHLY, CDR2 FYNNEI. CDR3 coding DNA: TGTGCCAGCAGTGCACAGGGACCCACAGATACGCAGTATTTT. Residues: CASSAQGPTDTQYF.

The rearrangement joins TRBV9 to TRBJ2-3; 14 bases are shared with TRBD2. CDR3 length: 15 amino acids. V was clipped by 4 bases and J by 8 bases; unmatched bases: 6. Per the germline V gene, CDR1 is SGDLS and CDR2 is YYNGEE. CDR3 nucleotide sequence: TGTGCCAGCAGCATCGGGACTAGCGGGAGTGTTACGCAGTATTTT. This sequence encodes CASSIGTSGSVTQYF.

This clone was observed a handful of times. The chain uses TRBV2 and TRBJ2-7; maybe TRBD1 (7 bases). V was cut by 8 bases and J by 3 bases, with 26 bases left in between. The CDR3 length is 17 residues. The germline V gene has CDR1 SNHLY and CDR2 FYNNEI. The CDR3 bases are TGTGCCAGCCTCAGCTCTCGAAGACAGGGACTCGACTACGAGCAGTACTTC. It encodes CASLSSRRQGLDYEQYF.

This chain joins TRBV6-6 and TRBJ1-2, with a weak D call TRBD1 (5 bases). Germline loops: CDR1 MNHNY, CDR2 SVGAGI (reference sequence). The ends were cut back, 3 bases at V and 8 bases at J, with 10 bases in the middle. The CDR3 has 12 amino acids. The CDR3 nucleotides are TGTGCCAGCAGTTATGGGACTGGGGGCTACACCTTC. It translates to CASSYGTGGYTF.

The J gene is TRBJ2-2, the V gene TRBV5-1, with TRBD2 matching 9 bases. Trimming at V came to 4 bases and at J to 4 bases, leaving 11 bases not matched to a gene. CDR3 length: 17 amino acids. Germline values: CDR1 SGHRS, CDR2 YFSETQ. CDR3 protein: CASSLSGGAGGTGELFF. CDR3 nucleotide sequence: TGCGCCAGCAGCCTCTCAGGCGGAGCGGGAGGCACCGGGGAGCTGTTTTTT.

This chain uses TRBV27 with TRBJ2-4, with D maybe TRBD1 (6 bases). Trimming left V 2 bases short and J 7 bases short, with 18 bases between. The CDR3 runs to 16 residues. Germline V lookup: CDR1 MNHEY, CDR2 SMNVEV (reference sequence). Written as DNA, the CDR3 is TGTGCCAGCAGTTTAACTGGGACGGAAGGGGGTAACATTCAGTACTTC. Protein product: CASSLTGTEGGNIQYF.